The rows below give T cell receptor beta chains drawn from one sample of a study of cytomegalovirus exposure and HLA in healthy donors. TCRdb's copy holds only in-frame clones and misses some; the assay was immunoSEQ multiplex PCR. The profile shows 130,000 or so clones, 70% to 80% of them singletons. The sequenced sample consisted of PBMCs. Receptor source: a man between 25 and 39 years old in good health and CMV-seronegative. The CDR3 runs from the conserved cysteine through the conserved F or W. The D gene is left open where the match is weak. Some rows mark clone size as missing; the rest say once, few, many or name a class of expanded clone.

>TRBD1|NA|TRBJ1-1|TRBV19
CASSFTGQGVTEAFF
TGTGCCAGTAGTTTTACCGGACAGGGCGTTACTGAAGCTTTCTTT
>NA|NA|TRBJ1-3|TRBV9
CASSVDTALVSGNTIYF
TGTGCCAGCAGCGTCGACACCGCCTTGGTCTCTGGAAACACCATATATTTT
>TRBD1|NA|TRBJ1-4|TRBV7-9
CASSRDRVTNEKLFF
TGTGCCAGCAGCCGGGACAGGGTAACTAATGAAAAACTGTTTTTT
>NA|NA|TRBJ1-5|TRBV19
CASSNFRGLPQHF
TGTGCCAGTAGTAATTTTAGGGGTTTGCCCCAGCATTTT
>TRBD2|NA|TRBJ2-7|TRBV5-4
CASSLVGGAGEQYF
TGTGCCAGCAGCTTGGTGGGAGGGGCGGGGGAGCAGTACTTC
>NA|NA|TRBJ1-5|TRBV27
CASSLTGSRPQHF
TGTGCCAGCAGTTTAACGGGGTCACGGCCCCAGCATTTT
>NA|NA|TRBJ2-3|TRBV4-1
CASSQPGGGAPVTDTQYF
TGCGCCAGCAGCCAACCAGGAGGAGGGGCGCCTGTGACAGATACGCAGTATTTT
>TRBD1|once|TRBJ1-1|TRBV9
CASSPVPGQGHTEAFF
TGTGCCAGCAGCCCTGTACCTGGACAGGGGCACACTGAAGCTTTCTTT
>NA|NA|TRBJ2-7|TRBV28
CASSIGPLREQYF
TGTGCCAGCAGTATTGGGCCTCTCCGGGAGCAGTACTTC
>TRBD2|few|TRBJ2-7|TRBV4-3
CASSQAPASGDPWYEQYF
TGCGCCAGCAGCCAAGCTCCAGCTAGCGGGGACCCCTGGTACGAGCAGTACTTC
>NA|NA|TRBJ1-1|TRBV10-3
CAISEAVNTEAFF
TGTGCCATCAGTGAGGCAGTGAACACTGAAGCTTTCTTT
>NA|NA|TRBJ1-1|TRBV5-1
CASSLARDTEAFF
TGCGCCAGCAGCTTGGCGAGGGACACTGAAGCTTTCTTT
>NA|few|TRBJ2-3|TRBV13
CASSLREMSDTQYF
TGTGCCAGCAGCTTGAGGGAGATGAGTGATACGCAGTATTTT
>NA|NA|TRBJ1-5|TRBV19
CASSIGKGRGSRYSNQPQHF
TGTGCCAGTAGTATCGGAAAGGGTAGAGGGAGTAGGTATAGCAATCAGCCCCAGCATTTT
>NA|few|TRBJ2-1|TRBV11-2
CASSLDQDEQFF
TGTGCCAGCAGCTTAGACCAGGATGAGCAGTTCTTC
>TRBD1|NA|TRBJ1-4|TRBV5-1
CASSVGQGKGEKLFF
TGCGCCAGCAGCGTAGGACAGGGCAAGGGTGAAAAACTGTTTTTT
>TRBD1|NA|TRBJ2-7|TRBV5-1
CASSLQGYEQYF
TGCGCCAGCAGCTTACAGGGGTACGAGCAGTACTTC
>NA|once|TRBJ1-1|TRBV5-5
CASSLIGYTEAFF
TGTGCCAGCAGCTTGATCGGGTACACTGAAGCTTTCTTT